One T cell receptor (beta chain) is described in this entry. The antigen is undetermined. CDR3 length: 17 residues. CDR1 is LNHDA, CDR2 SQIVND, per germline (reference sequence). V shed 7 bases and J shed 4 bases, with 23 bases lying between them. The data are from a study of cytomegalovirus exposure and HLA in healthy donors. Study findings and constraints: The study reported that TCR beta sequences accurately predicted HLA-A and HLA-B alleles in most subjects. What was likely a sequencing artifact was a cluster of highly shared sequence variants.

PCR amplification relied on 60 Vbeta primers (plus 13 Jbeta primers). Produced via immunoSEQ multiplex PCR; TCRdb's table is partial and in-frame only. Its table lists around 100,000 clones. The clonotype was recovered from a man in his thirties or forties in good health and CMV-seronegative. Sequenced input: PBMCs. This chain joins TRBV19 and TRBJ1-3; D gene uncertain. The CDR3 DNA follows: TGTGCCAGTACCGAAACCCTCACCCGGGTCACAGGAAACACCATATATTTT. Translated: CASTETLTRVTGNTIYF.